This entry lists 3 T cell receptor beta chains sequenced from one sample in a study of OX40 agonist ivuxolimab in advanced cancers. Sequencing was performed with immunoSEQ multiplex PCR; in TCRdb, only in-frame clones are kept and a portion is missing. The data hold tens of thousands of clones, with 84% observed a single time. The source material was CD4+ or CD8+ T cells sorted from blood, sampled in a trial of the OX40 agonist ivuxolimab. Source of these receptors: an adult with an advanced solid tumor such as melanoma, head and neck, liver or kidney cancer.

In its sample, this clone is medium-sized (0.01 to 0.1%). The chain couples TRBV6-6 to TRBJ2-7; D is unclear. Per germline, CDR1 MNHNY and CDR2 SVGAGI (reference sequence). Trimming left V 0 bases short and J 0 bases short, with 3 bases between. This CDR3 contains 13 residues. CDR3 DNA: TGTGCCAGCAGTTACTCGACCTCCTACGAGCAGTACTTC. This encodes CASSYSTSYEQYF.

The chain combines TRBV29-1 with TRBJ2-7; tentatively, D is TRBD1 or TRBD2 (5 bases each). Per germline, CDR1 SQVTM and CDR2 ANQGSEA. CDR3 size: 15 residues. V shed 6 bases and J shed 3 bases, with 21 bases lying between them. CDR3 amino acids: CSVEKGTPASYEQYF. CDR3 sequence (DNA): TGCAGCGTCGAGAAGGGGACCCCAGCGAGCTACGAGCAGTACTTC.

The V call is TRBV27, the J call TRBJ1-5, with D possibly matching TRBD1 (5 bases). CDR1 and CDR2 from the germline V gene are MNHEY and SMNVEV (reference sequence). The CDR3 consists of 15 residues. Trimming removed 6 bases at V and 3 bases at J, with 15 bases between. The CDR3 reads CASSLTPGYNQPQHF. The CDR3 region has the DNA TGTGCCAGCAGCCTTACCCCAGGGTACAATCAGCCCCAGCATTTT.